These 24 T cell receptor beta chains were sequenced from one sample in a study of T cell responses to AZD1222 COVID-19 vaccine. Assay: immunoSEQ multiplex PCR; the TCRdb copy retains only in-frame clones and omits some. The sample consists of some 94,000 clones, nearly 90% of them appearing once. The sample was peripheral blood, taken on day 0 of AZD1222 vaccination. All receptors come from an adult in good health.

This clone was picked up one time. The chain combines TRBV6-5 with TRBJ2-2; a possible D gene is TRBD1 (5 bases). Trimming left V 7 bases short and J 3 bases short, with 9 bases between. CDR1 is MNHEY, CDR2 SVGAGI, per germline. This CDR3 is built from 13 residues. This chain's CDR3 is CASNTGHTGELFF. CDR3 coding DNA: TGTGCCAGCAATACAGGTCACACCGGGGAGCTGTTTTTT.

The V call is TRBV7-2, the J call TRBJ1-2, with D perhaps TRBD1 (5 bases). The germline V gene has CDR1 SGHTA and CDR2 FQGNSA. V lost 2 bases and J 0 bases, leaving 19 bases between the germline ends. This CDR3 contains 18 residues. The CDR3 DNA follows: TGTGCCAGCAGCTTACGCCCAGCCGGGACTCCCACTAACTATGGCTACACCTTC. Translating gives CASSLRPAGTPTNYGYTF.

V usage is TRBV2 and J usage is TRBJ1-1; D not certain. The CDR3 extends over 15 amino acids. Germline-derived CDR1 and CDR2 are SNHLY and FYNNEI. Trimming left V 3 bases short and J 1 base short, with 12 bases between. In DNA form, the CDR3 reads TGTGCCAGCAGTGAGGTTCCAGTCAGGAACACTGAAGCTTTCTTT. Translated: CASSEVPVRNTEAFF.

DNA of the CDR3: TGTGCCAGCAGCTTGGGACAGGCCTCCTACGAGCAGTACTTC. Translation: CASSLGQASYEQYF. The chain has TRBV7-9 and TRBJ2-7, with 8 nucleotides matching TRBD1. The trim removed 3 bases at V and 0 bases at J, leaving 1 base unmatched. The CDR3 totals 14 residues. Per the germline V gene, CDR1 is SEHNR and CDR2 is FQNEAQ (reference sequence).

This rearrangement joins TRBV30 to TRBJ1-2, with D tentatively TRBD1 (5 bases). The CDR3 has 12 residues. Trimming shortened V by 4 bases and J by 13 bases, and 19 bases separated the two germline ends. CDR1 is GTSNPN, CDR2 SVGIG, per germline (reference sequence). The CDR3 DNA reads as TGTGCCTGGACCTTATCGGGACCTCCCTTCACCTTC. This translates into CAWTLSGPPFTF.

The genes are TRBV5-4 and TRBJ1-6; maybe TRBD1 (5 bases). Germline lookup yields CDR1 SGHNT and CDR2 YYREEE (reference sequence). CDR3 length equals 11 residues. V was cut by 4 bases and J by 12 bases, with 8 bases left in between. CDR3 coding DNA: TGTGCCAGCAGCGGTGGGGGACCCCTCCACTTT. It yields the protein CASSGGGPLHF. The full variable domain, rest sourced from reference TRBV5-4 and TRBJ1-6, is ETGVTQSPTHLIKTRGQQVTLRCSSQSGHNTVSWYQQALGQGPQFIFQYYREEENGRGNFPPRFSGLQFPNYSSELNVNALELDDSALYLCASSGGGPLHFGNGTRLTVT.

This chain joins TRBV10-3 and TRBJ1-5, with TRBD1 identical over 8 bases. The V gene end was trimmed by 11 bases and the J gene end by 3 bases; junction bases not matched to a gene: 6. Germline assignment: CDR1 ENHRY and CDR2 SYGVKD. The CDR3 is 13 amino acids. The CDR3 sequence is CAASTGDNQPQHF. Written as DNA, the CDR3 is TGTGCCGCCTCGACAGGGGACAATCAGCCCCAGCATTTT.

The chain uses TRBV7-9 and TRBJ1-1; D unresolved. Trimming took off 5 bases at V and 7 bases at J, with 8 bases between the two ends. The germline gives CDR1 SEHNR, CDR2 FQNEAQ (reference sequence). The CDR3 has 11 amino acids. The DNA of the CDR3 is TGTGCCAGCAGCGCCTCCCGTGAAGCTTTCTTT. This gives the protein CASSASREAFF.

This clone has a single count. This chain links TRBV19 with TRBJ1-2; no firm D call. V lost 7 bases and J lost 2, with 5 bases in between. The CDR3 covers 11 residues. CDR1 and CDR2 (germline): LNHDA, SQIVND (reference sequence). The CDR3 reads CASIGNYGYTF. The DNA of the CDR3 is TGTGCCAGTATCGGAAACTATGGCTACACCTTC. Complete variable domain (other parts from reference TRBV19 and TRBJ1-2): DGGITQSPKYLFRKEGQNVTLSCEQNLNHDAMYWYRQDPGQGLRLIYYSQIVNDFQKGDIAEGYSVSREKKESFPLTVTSAQKNPTAFYLCASIGNYGYTFGSGTRLTVV.

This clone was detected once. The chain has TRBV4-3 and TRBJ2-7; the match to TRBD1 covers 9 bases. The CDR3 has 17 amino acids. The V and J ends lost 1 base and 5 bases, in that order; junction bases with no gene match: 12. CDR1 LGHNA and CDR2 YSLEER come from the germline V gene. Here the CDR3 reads CASSQVRPGQGVDEQYV. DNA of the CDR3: TGCGCCAGCAGCCAAGTACGACCGGGACAGGGTGTTGACGAGCAGTACGTC.

The CDR3 reads CASGPLGALGSPLHF. For the CDR3, the DNA is TGTGCCAGCGGCCCCCTTGGGGCCTTGGGTTCACCCCTCCACTTT. The chain joins TRBV27 to TRBJ1-6, with D possibly being TRBD1 (5 bases). This CDR3 spans 15 amino acids. Germline V gene data show CDR1 as MNHEY and CDR2 as SMNVEV (reference sequence). The ends were cut back, 8 bases at V and 9 bases at J, with 20 bases in the middle.

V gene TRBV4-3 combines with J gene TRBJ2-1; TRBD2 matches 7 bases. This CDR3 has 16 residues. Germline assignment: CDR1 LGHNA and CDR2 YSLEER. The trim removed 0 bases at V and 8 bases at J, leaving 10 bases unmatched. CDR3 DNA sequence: TGCGCCAGCAGCCAAGAGGCAAGCGGGGCTCGCGATGAGCAGTTCTTC. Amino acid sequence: CASSQEASGARDEQFF.

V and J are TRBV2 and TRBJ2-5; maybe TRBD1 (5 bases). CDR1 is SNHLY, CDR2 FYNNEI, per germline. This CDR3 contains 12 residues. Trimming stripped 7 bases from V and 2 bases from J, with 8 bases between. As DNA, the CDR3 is TGTGCCAGCATGAGACAGCAAGAGACCCAGTACTTC. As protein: CASMRQQETQYF.

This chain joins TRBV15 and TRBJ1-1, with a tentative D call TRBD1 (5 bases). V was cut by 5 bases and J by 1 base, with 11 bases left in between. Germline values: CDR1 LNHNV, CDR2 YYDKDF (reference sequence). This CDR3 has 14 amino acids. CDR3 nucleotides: TGTGCCACCAGCCGAAGGGGCGCGAACACTGAAGCTTTCTTT. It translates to CATSRRGANTEAFF.

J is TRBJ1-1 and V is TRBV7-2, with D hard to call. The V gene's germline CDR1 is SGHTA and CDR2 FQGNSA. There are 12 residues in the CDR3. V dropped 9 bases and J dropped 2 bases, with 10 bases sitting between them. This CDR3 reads CASRRANTEAFF. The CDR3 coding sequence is TGTGCCAGTCGGAGGGCAAACACTGAAGCTTTCTTT.

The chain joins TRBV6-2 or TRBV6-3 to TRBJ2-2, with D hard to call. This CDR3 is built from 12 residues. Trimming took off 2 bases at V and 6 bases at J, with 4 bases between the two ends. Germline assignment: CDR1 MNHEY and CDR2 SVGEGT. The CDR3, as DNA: TGTGCCAGCAGTTACCTTTCCGGGGAGCTGTTTTTT. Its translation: CASSYLSGELFF.

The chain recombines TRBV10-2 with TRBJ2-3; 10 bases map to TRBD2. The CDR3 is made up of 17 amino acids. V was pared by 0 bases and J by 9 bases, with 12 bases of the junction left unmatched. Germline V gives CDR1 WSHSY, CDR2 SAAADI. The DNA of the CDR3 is TGCGCCAGCAGTGAGTCCAATCTAGCGGGGGTACCCAGCACGCAGTATTTT. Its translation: CASSESNLAGVPSTQYF.

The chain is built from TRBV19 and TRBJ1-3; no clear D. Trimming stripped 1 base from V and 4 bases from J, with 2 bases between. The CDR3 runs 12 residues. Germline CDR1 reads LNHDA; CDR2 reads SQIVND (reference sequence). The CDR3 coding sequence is TGTGCCAGTAGTATAGCAGGAAACACCATATATTTT. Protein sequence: CASSIAGNTIYF.

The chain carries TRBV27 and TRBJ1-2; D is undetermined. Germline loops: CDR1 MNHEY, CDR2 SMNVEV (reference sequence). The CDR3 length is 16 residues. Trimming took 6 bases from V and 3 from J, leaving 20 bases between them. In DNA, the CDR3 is TGTGCCAGCAGCCCTCCCCGGGTCTATCATGACTATGGCTACACCTTC. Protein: CASSPPRVYHDYGYTF.

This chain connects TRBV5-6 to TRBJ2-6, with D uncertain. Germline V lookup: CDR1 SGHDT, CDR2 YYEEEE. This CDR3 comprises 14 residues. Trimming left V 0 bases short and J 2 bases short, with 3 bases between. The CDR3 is CASSLETGANVLTF. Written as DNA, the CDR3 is TGTGCCAGCAGCTTGGAGACTGGGGCCAACGTCCTGACTTTC.

The CDR3 here is CASSLDRRDQPQHF. The CDR3 DNA reads TGTGCCAGCAGTCTGGACAGGAGGGATCAGCCCCAGCATTTT. The chain recombines TRBV6-5 with TRBJ1-5, with TRBD1 matching over 7 bases. Germline CDR1 reads MNHEY; CDR2 reads SVGAGI. V shed 5 bases, J shed 5 bases, and the junction held 6 bases outside the gene matches. The CDR3 extends over 14 amino acids.

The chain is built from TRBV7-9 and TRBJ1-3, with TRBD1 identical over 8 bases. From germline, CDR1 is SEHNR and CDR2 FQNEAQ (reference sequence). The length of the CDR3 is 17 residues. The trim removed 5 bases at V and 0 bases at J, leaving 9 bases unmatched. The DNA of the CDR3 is TGTGCCAGCAGCGACGACAGGGGCCCCGGCTCTGGAAACACCATATATTTT. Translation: CASSDDRGPGSGNTIYF.

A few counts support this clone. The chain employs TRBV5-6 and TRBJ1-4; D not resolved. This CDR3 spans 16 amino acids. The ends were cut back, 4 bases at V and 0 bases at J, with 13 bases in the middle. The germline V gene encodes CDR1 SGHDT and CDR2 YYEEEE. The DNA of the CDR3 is TGTGCCAGCAGCCGCGCCGCACGGGCAACTAATGAAAAACTGTTTTTT. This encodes CASSRAARATNEKLFF.

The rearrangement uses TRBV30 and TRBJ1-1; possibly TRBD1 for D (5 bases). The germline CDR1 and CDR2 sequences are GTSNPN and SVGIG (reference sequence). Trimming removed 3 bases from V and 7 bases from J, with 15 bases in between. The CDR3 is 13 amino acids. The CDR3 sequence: CAWRGDSLNEAFF. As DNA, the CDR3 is TGTGCCTGGAGGGGGGACTCCTTAAATGAAGCTTTCTTT.